This T cell receptor (beta chain) appears in the sequencing data of a study of T-cell reconstitution after alpha-beta-depleted transplantation in children. General study points: Newly produced T cells mostly accounted for T-cell counts and diversity one year post-transplant. In some patients, recipient T cells and intrathymic progenitors surviving conditioning explained high day-60 diversity. Roughly two months post-transplant, alpha-beta T cells reportedly originated from several hundred graft clones that had expanded.

Turning to this clonotype: Antigen specificity is unknown.

The authors prepared the TCRbeta library with unique molecular identifiers. MiXCR was run by TCRdb on the PCR reads, yielding one entry per CDR3 protein. This sample has under 750,000 distinct CDR3 sequences, with under 30% found just once. Trimming pared 6 bases from V and 0 bases from J, leaving 13 bases between. Germline assignment: CDR1 SGHRS and CDR2 YFSETQ. CDR3 size: 16 residues. The source was PBMCs, mostly from graft donor cells, collected 360 days after TCRalphabeta/CD19-depleted stem cell transplant. This clonotype was obtained from a boy in the first two years of life who had a stem cell transplant for acute myeloid leukemia, so the T cells may come from the graft donor. The chain carries TRBV5-1 and TRBJ1-6; weak D call: TRBD1 (5 bases). The CDR3 reads CASTPGLSSYNSPLHF. The CDR3 DNA reads TGCGCCAGCACGCCAGGGCTAAGCTCCTATAATTCACCCCTCCACTTT.